The 17 T cell receptor beta chains presented below share a single source sample, sequenced in a study of shared clonotypes between healthy human individuals. CD45RO-negative cells were positively selected for CCR7, leaving out terminally differentiated effector memory CD45RA+ cells. Repertoires were generated with immunoSEQ multiplex PCR, while TCRdb's copy carries only in-frame clones and drops some. The sample consists of more than 2 million clones, less than 95% of them appearing once. The source material was naive CD8+ T cells sorted from blood. These receptors all come from a man between 18 and 35 years old in good health.

The chain uses TRBV13 and TRBJ2-3; 8 nucleotides match TRBD2. V shed 2 bases and J 4 bases; nucleotides not matched to a gene: 5. The CDR3 runs to 15 residues. Germline V gene data show CDR1 as PRHDT and CDR2 as FYEKMQ (reference sequence). CDR3 DNA: TGTGCCAGCAGCTTAAGCGAGCGGGGGTCAGATACGCAGTATTTT. It specifies CASSLSERGSDTQYF.

The V and J genes are TRBV27 and TRBJ2-5, with D possibly being TRBD1 (6 bases). CDR1 is MNHEY, CDR2 SMNVEV, per germline (reference sequence). CDR3 length: 19 residues. Trimming stripped 5 bases from V and 1 base from J, with 26 bases between. The CDR3 DNA is TGTGCCAGCAGTCCACAAACTTGGGACACGACGAAAATCCAAGAGACCCAGTACTTC. This gives the protein CASSPQTWDTTKIQETQYF.

The V gene is TRBV7-8, the J gene TRBJ2-5, with unresolved D. The V gene lost 0 bases and the J gene lost 8 bases, with 4 bases spanning the gap. Germline V gene sequence: CDR1 SGHVS, CDR2 FQNEAQ. CDR3 length: 11 amino acids. CDR3 amino acids: CASSLALTQYF. CDR3 bases: TGTGCCAGCAGCTTAGCCCTCACCCAGTACTTC.

V is TRBV10-2 and J is TRBJ1-1; a weak D match, TRBD1 (5 bases). V dropped 7 bases and J dropped 1 base, with 13 bases sitting between them. This CDR3 has 14 residues. Looked up from germline, CDR1 is WSHSY and CDR2 is SAAADI. The CDR3 coding sequence is TGCGCCAGCACGCTCACCGGGGGGAACACTGAAGCTTTCTTT. Amino acids: CASTLTGGNTEAFF.

The chain joins TRBV6-5 to TRBJ2-5; 7 bases map to TRBD1. CDR1 is MNHEY and CDR2 is SVGAGI in the germline V gene. The CDR3 is 15 residues long. After removal of 0 bases from V and 5 bases from J, the junction contained 6 bases not matched to a gene. CDR3 sequence: CASSYSTGQSETQYF. The CDR3 bases are TGTGCCAGCAGTTACTCCACGGGACAGTCGGAGACCCAGTACTTC.

This clone appeared a single time. The J gene is TRBJ2-3, the V gene TRBV6-5, with a tentative D call TRBD1 (6 bases). Germline assignment: CDR1 MNHEY and CDR2 SVGAGI. V was shortened by 6 bases and J by 9 bases, with 19 bases between the two germline ends. The CDR3 spans 14 residues. Here the CDR3 DNA reads TGTGCCAGCAGCCCGACGGAACGAACAGGGACGCAGTATTTT. Amino acid sequence: CASSPTERTGTQYF.

The CDR3 is CASSFQRYSYEQYF. CDR3 coding DNA: TGTGCCAGCAGTTTCCAGCGGTACTCCTACGAGCAGTACTTC. The chain uses TRBV27 and TRBJ2-7; D might be TRBD2 (5 bases). Germline CDR1 reads MNHEY; CDR2 reads SMNVEV (reference sequence). The CDR3 consists of 14 residues. Trimming stripped 3 bases from V and 0 bases from J, with 9 bases between.

This chain links TRBV7-8 with TRBJ2-7; 12 bases fit TRBD2. This CDR3 is 17 amino acids long. CDR1 and CDR2 from the germline V gene are SGHVS and FQNEAQ. V was clipped by 5 bases and J by 4 bases; unmatched bases: 12. CDR3 protein: CASSPPETSGSRYEQYF. CDR3 nucleotides: TGTGCCAGCAGCCCACCCGAGACTAGCGGGAGTCGGTACGAGCAGTACTTC.

The chain combines TRBV27 with TRBJ1-2; D ambiguous. Germline CDR1 and CDR2: MNHEY and SMNVEV (reference sequence). With 6 bases removed from V and 6 bases from J, the gap between germline ends came to 8 bases. The CDR3 is 11 residues long. This chain's CDR3 is CASRLGDGYTF. For the CDR3, the DNA is TGTGCCAGCAGGCTCGGCGATGGCTACACCTTC.

This rearrangement joins TRBV27 to TRBJ2-5; D is ambiguous. The CDR3 extends over 15 amino acids. Germline values: CDR1 MNHEY, CDR2 SMNVEV (reference sequence). V was cut by 0 bases and J by 5 bases, with 13 bases left in between. In DNA, the CDR3 is TGTGCCAGCAGTTTATCCACCCCGCTCAGGGAGACCCAGTACTTC. Translating gives CASSLSTPLRETQYF.

The CDR3 reads CSVEDLAGVYNEQFF. The DNA for the CDR3 is TGCAGCGTTGAAGATCTTGCAGGGGTTTACAATGAGCAGTTCTTC. This rearrangement joins TRBV29-1 to TRBJ2-1; TRBD1 might be the D (6 bases). There are 15 residues in the CDR3. V lost 0 bases and J 4 bases, leaving 13 bases between the germline ends. Germline assignment: CDR1 SQVTM and CDR2 ANQGSEA.

The chain uses TRBV5-4 and TRBJ1-3; D is unresolved. Germline CDR1 and CDR2: SGHNT and YYREEE (reference sequence). The CDR3 length is 14 residues. The V end was cut by 1 base, the J end by 2 bases, with 7 bases between. As DNA, the CDR3 is TGTGCCAGCAGCTTGTCGGAGACTGGAAACACCATATATTTT. Its translation is CASSLSETGNTIYF.

This sequence joins TRBV29-1 and TRBJ2-3; 9 bases align to TRBD1. Germline V gene sequence: CDR1 SQVTM, CDR2 ANQGSEA. There are 14 residues in the CDR3. V shed 3 bases and J 3 bases; nucleotides not matched to a gene: 4. CDR3: CSVEDRGETDTQYF. Here the CDR3 DNA reads TGCAGCGTTGAGGACAGGGGTGAGACAGATACGCAGTATTTT.

This chain joins TRBV27 and TRBJ2-2, with TRBD1 matching 9 bases. Trimming cost V 6 bases and J 7 bases; bases outside gene matches: 12. The CDR3 spans 16 residues. CDR1 is MNHEY and CDR2 is SMNVEV in the germline V gene (reference sequence). The CDR3 DNA reads TGTGCCAGCAGCCCTCACGGACAGGGGTACAACGGGGAGCTGTTTTTT. The encoded protein is CASSPHGQGYNGELFF.

This clone was counted at least ten times. The chain is built from TRBV29-1 and TRBJ1-1; D is undetermined. Trimming left V 8 bases short and J 5 bases short, with 18 bases between. The CDR3 runs to 13 residues. Germline V gene data show CDR1 as SQVTM and CDR2 as ANQGSEA. The DNA for the CDR3 is TGCAGCACCAACCCTGTCGTGGGGACTGAAGCTTTCTTT. Its translation: CSTNPVVGTEAFF.

CDR3 in DNA: TGCAGCGTTGGACCTTCGACCTATCTCTCCTACAATGAGCAGTTCTTC. Its translation is CSVGPSTYLSYNEQFF. The chain couples TRBV29-1 to TRBJ2-1; D ambiguous. Trimming took 4 bases from V and 0 from J, leaving 16 bases between them. The CDR3 is made up of 16 amino acids. CDR1 and CDR2 (germline): SQVTM, ANQGSEA.

The rearrangement uses TRBV5-6 and TRBJ2-1; D is ambiguous. Trimming stripped 2 bases from V and 0 bases from J, with 9 bases between. The germline CDR1 and CDR2 sequences are SGHDT and YYEEEE. The CDR3 totals 15 residues. The CDR3 DNA reads as TGTGCCAGCAGCTTTTCCTTAAGCTCCTACAATGAGCAGTTCTTC. Its protein product is CASSFSLSSYNEQFF.